What follows are 19 T cell receptor beta chains derived from one specimen sequenced in a study of early T cells in non-severe SARS-CoV-2 infection. TCRdb analysed the 5' RACE reads with MiXCR anew, one entry per CDR3 protein. The table includes around 58,000 distinct CDR3 sequences, more than 9.5% detected once. Input material: whole blood. These receptors all come from an adult who was a healthcare worker with PCR-confirmed SARS-CoV-2 infection or an uninfected control (not recorded which).

This clonotype was observed a few times. This rearrangement joins TRBV19 to TRBJ2-7; no firm D call. Per germline, CDR1 LNHDA and CDR2 SQIVND (reference sequence). There are 13 residues in the CDR3. V was pared by 7 bases and J by 2 bases, with 12 bases between. The CDR3 loop is CASTAGRTYEQYF. For the CDR3, the DNA is TGTGCCAGTACCGCAGGACGGACCTACGAGCAGTACTTC.

A few counts support this clonotype. The chain uses TRBV7-6 and TRBJ2-5, with D perhaps matching TRBD2 (6 bases). V gave up 5 bases and J gave up 7 bases, with 17 bases separating them. Germline V gene data show CDR1 as SGHVS and CDR2 as FNYEAQ. The CDR3 has 14 amino acids. The CDR3 sequence: CASSGTGAEGTQYF. The CDR3 DNA is TGTGCCAGCAGCGGGACTGGGGCCGAGGGGACCCAGTACTTC.

This rearrangement joins TRBV29-1 to TRBJ2-1; no firm D call. The CDR3 extends over 9 amino acids. Germline-derived CDR1 and CDR2 are SQVTM and ANQGSEA. With 7 bases removed from V and 7 bases from J, the gap between germline ends came to 5 bases. The CDR3 DNA reads TGCAGCGAAGGGAATGAGCAGTTCTTC. It specifies CSEGNEQFF.

This clonotype was seen at least ten times. The chain joins TRBV2 to TRBJ2-3; no clear D gene. The CDR3 length is 13 residues. Trimming took 4 bases from V and 2 from J, leaving 7 bases between them. Germline loops: CDR1 SNHLY, CDR2 FYNNEI. CDR3 DNA sequence: TGTGCCAGCAGTGCCTCGTACACAGATACGCAGTATTTT. Its translation: CASSASYTDTQYF.

This clonotype was counted between two and nine times. The J gene is TRBJ2-7, the V gene TRBV10-3; D not resolved. The CDR3 is 12 residues long. V dropped 3 bases and J dropped 3 bases, with 6 bases sitting between them. The germline CDR1 and CDR2 sequences are ENHRY and SYGVKD. The CDR3 DNA sequence: TGTGCCATCAGTGACCAAGTCTACGAGCAGTACTTC. Amino acids: CAISDQVYEQYF.

This clonotype was detected ten times or more. The chain has TRBV6-5 and TRBJ2-3, with unresolved D. The CDR3 has 13 residues. Trimming stripped 0 bases from V and 3 bases from J, with 4 bases between. Germline loops: CDR1 MNHEY, CDR2 SVGAGI. CDR3 loop: CASSYSMTDTQYF. The CDR3 DNA is TGTGCCAGCAGTTACTCAATGACAGATACGCAGTATTTT.

This clonotype has ten or more counts. This chain connects TRBV7-6 to TRBJ2-2; TRBD1 agrees at 8 bases. V was pared by 4 bases and J by 4 bases, with 8 bases of the junction left unmatched. From germline, CDR1 is SGHVS and CDR2 FNYEAQ. The CDR3 loop spans 16 amino acids. The CDR3 loop is CASSSRQGASTGELFF. The DNA of the CDR3 is TGTGCCAGCAGCTCCCGCCAGGGGGCGAGCACCGGGGAGCTGTTTTTT. Based on the CDR3 plus reference TRBV7-6 and TRBJ2-2, the full variable domain is GAGVSQSPRYKVTKRGQDVALRCDPISGHVSLYWYRQALGQGPEFLTYFNYEAQQDKSGLPNDRFSAERPEGSISTLTIQRTEQRDSAMYRCASSSRQGASTGELFFGEGSRLTVL.

This clonotype turned up a few times. The V and J genes are TRBV5-1 and TRBJ1-1; D might be TRBD1 (5 bases). Per the germline V gene, CDR1 is SGHRS and CDR2 is YFSETQ. The CDR3 runs 13 residues. Trimming took 3 bases from V and 4 from J, leaving 10 bases between them. The CDR3 protein is CASSSGLSTEAFF. As DNA, the CDR3 is TGCGCCAGCAGCTCGGGACTCAGCACTGAAGCTTTCTTT. Filled out from reference TRBV5-1 and TRBJ1-1, the complete variable domain reads KAGVTQTPRYLIKTRGQQVTLSCSPISGHRSVSWYQQTPGQGLQFLFEYFSETQRNKGNFPGRFSGRQFSNSRSEMNVSTLELGDSALYLCASSSGLSTEAFFGQGTRLTVV.

The sample holds many counts of this clonotype. The chain uses TRBV6-5 and TRBJ1-2, with 8 nucleotides matching TRBD1. J gave up 7 bases and V 5 bases, and 9 bases lay outside the gene matches. The germline V gene has CDR1 MNHEY and CDR2 SVGAGI. This CDR3 comprises 14 residues. The CDR3 coding sequence is TGTGCCAGCAGTGGTGACAGGGGTGATCGTGGCTACACCTTC. As protein: CASSGDRGDRGYTF.

This chain uses TRBV9 with TRBJ1-3, with D uncertain. Germline CDR1 reads SGDLS; CDR2 reads YYNGEE. The V end lost 4 bases, the J end lost 0 bases, and 5 bases lay between the germline ends. This CDR3 contains 13 residues. CDR3 in amino acids: CASSPHSGNTIYF. CDR3 in DNA: TGTGCCAGCAGCCCGCACTCTGGAAACACCATATATTTT.

This clonotype came up many times. One end of the junction varies from germline; a read error may be responsible. The chain carries TRBV30 and TRBJ2-3; D uncertain. This CDR3 has 15 residues. CDR1 and CDR2 (germline): GTSNPN, SVGIG (reference sequence). The CDR3 DNA reads as TGTGCATGGAGTGTAAATAGCTGGAGTGCAGATACGCAGTATTTT. Protein sequence: CAWSVNSWSADTQYF.

This clonotype was counted ten times or more. V gene TRBV5-1 combines with J gene TRBJ2-7; 7 bases are a match to TRBD1. The V and J ends lost 4 bases and 3 bases, in that order; junction bases with no gene match: 4. The V gene's germline CDR1 is SGHRS and CDR2 YFSETQ. The CDR3 is 13 residues long. In DNA, the CDR3 is TGCGCCAGCAGCCGAGACAGGGTCTACGAGCAGTACTTC. Protein: CASSRDRVYEQYF.

This clonotype has ten or more counts. The rearrangement joins TRBV6-6 to TRBJ1-1; D call uncertain. Per the germline V gene, CDR1 is MNHNY and CDR2 is SVGAGI (reference sequence). V was shortened by 2 bases and J by 6 bases, with 7 bases between the two germline ends. The CDR3 consists of 12 residues. CDR3 amino acids: CASSYGSSEAFF. DNA of the CDR3: TGTGCCAGCAGTTACGGTTCATCTGAAGCTTTCTTT.

The DNA of the CDR3 is TGTGCCAGCAGCCGTGGACGGGGCTCGTCCTACGAGCAGTACTTC. It is translated as CASSRGRGSSYEQYF. This sequence joins TRBV11-2 and TRBJ2-7, with D perhaps matching TRBD1 or TRBD2 (5 bases each). Germline CDR1 SGHAT, CDR2 FQNNGV. The CDR3 length is 15 residues. Trimming stripped 5 bases from V and 1 base from J, with 15 bases between.

This clonotype was seen only a few times. CDR3 DNA sequence: TGTGCCAGCAGCTTAATTGTCGGGGCGGGAGATACGCAGTATTTT. Translated: CASSLIVGAGDTQYF. The V and J genes are TRBV11-2 and TRBJ2-3, with D perhaps TRBD1 or TRBD2 (5 bases each). V lost 2 bases to trimming and J lost 5 bases, with 14 bases between them. The CDR3 totals 15 residues. CDR1 and CDR2 (germline): SGHAT, FQNNGV.

V is TRBV4-1 and J is TRBJ1-1; TRBD1 matches 7 bases. The CDR3 is 14 residues long. Looked up from germline, CDR1 is MGHRA and CDR2 is YSYEKL. Trimming took 3 bases from V and 2 from J; bases not matched to a gene: 3. Written as DNA, the CDR3 is TGCGCCAGCAGCCACGGGACAGATAACACTGAAGCTTTCTTT. Its protein product is CASSHGTDNTEAFF.

This clonotype was observed at least ten times. CDR3 in DNA: TGCAGTGCTAGCGCGCAGGGGGTAGCCGGGGAGCTGTTTTTT. Encoded protein: CSASAQGVAGELFF. The J gene is TRBJ2-2, the V gene TRBV20-1; TRBD1 aligns across 7 bases. The CDR3 consists of 14 residues. V lost 3 bases and J lost 6; bases outside the gene matches: 7. Germline CDR1 is DFQATT and CDR2 is SNEGSKA (reference sequence).

This clonotype has ten or more counts. The chain joins TRBV7-9 to TRBJ2-7; the D gene is possibly TRBD1 (6 bases). This CDR3 spans 15 amino acids. Trimming shortened V by 4 bases and J by 0 bases, and 13 bases separated the two germline ends. CDR1 is SEHNR, CDR2 FQNEAQ, per germline (reference sequence). The chain's CDR3 is CASSSRTASSYEQYF. CDR3 nucleotides: TGTGCCAGCAGCTCGCGGACAGCCAGCTCCTACGAGCAGTACTTC.

This clonotype has ten or more counts. A junction boundary mismatches the germline segment, possibly from a read error. This chain uses TRBV28 with TRBJ1-1; D is unresolved. The CDR3 is 15 residues long. Germline CDR1 MDHEN, CDR2 SYDVKM. The CDR3 is CASSPLGFGNTEVFF. The DNA for the CDR3 is TGTGCCAGCAGTCCCCTGGGGTTTGGGAACACTGAAGTTTTCTTT.